This T cell receptor (beta chain) stems from a study of beta chain features in type 1 diabetes. As for the study in general: The patient and healthy donor groups were comparable for age, gender and cell yields.

CDR3 size: 12 residues. Germline-derived CDR1 and CDR2 are SNHLY and FYNNEI. V dropped 6 bases and J dropped 6 bases, with 10 bases sitting between them. Overall study findings and caveats: PCR could preferentially amplify shorter templates, alike in patients and controls.

This clone has only a few counts. The antigen remains undetermined. Every bit of the isolated RNA underwent reverse transcription, so sequencing read expressed TCRB transcripts. Some clones are missing from TCRdb's copy, which holds only in-frame ones; the method was immunoSEQ multiplex PCR. The sample includes under 350,000 clones, 8% of them seen just once. Sequencing was carried out using central memory CD4+ T cells from blood. This TCR derives from a woman aged 18-29 years in good health. The chain combines TRBV2 with TRBJ2-3, with D possibly being TRBD2 (5 bases). The CDR3 region has the DNA TGTGCCAGCAGGAGGGTCGAGGATACGCAGTATTTT. Protein sequence: CASRRVEDTQYF. Filled out from reference TRBV2 and TRBJ2-3, the complete variable domain reads EPEVTQTPSHQVTQMGQEVILRCVPISNHLYFYWYRQILGQKVEFLVSFYNNEISEKSEIFDDQFSVERPDGSNFTLKIRSTKLEDSAMYFCASRRVEDTQYFGPGTRLTVL.